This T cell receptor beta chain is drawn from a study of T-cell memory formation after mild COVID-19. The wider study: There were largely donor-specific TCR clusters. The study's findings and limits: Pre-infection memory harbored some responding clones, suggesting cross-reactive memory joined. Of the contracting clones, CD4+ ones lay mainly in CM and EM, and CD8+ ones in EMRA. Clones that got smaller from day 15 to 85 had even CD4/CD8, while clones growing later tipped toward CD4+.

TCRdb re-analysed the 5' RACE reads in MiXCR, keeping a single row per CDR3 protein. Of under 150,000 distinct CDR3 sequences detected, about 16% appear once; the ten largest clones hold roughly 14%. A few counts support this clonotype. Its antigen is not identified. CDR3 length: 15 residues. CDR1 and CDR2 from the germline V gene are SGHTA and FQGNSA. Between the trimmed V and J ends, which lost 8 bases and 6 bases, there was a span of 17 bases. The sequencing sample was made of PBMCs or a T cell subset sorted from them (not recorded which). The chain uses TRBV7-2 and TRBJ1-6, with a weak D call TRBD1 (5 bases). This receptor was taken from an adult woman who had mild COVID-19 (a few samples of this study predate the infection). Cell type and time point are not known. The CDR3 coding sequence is TGTGCCAGCCGCAGGGAGTTGGTACTTAATTCACCCCTCCACTTT. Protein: CASRRELVLNSPLHF.